The 25 T cell receptor beta chains reported below all come from one sample, sequenced in a study of blood T cell repertoires in COVID-19. Clones were read by immunoSEQ multiplex PCR, and TCRdb kept only the in-frame ones, dropping some. The sample lists over 90,000 clones; 70% to 90% were seen once. Sequencing used peripheral blood. All receptors derive from a man older than 75 with acute or convalescent COVID-19.

The gene calls are TRBV5-6 and TRBJ2-1, with a possible D match to TRBD2 (5 bases). The V and J ends lost 1 base and 8 bases respectively, with 10 bases between them. Germline values: CDR1 SGHDT, CDR2 YYEEEE. CDR3 size: 13 residues. The CDR3 spells CASSLILADEQFF. The CDR3 DNA sequence: TGTGCCAGCAGCTTGATCCTAGCAGATGAGCAGTTCTTC.

V and J are TRBV10-3 and TRBJ2-3; 9 bases agree with TRBD1. Trimming cost V 10 bases and J 0 bases; bases outside gene matches: 11. The germline gives CDR1 ENHRY, CDR2 SYGVKD. The CDR3 runs to 16 residues. DNA of the CDR3: TGTGCCACTTCCCCGGGACAGGGTTCTAGCACAGATACGCAGTATTTT. Amino acid sequence: CATSPGQGSSTDTQYF.

CDR3 loop: CASSSSGGRIYGYTF. The CDR3 DNA reads as TGTGCCAGCAGCTCCTCAGGGGGTCGGATCTATGGCTACACCTTC. The V gene is TRBV9, the J gene TRBJ1-2, with 7 positions matching TRBD1. Looked up from germline, CDR1 is SGDLS and CDR2 is YYNGEE. The CDR3 extends over 15 amino acids. The V gene end was trimmed by 4 bases and the J gene end by 4 bases; junction bases not matched to a gene: 10.

This chain links TRBV6-5 with TRBJ2-1; 9 bases fit TRBD1. The CDR3 spans 16 residues. Germline lookup yields CDR1 MNHEY and CDR2 SVGAGI. V lost 3 bases and J lost 7; bases outside the gene matches: 10. As DNA, the CDR3 is TGTGCCAGCAGTTATTCCGGGACAGGGAGTGGAAATGAGCAGTTCTTC. Translated: CASSYSGTGSGNEQFF.

The CDR3 DNA is TGTGCCAGCAGAAAAGAGGGAGTTAGTTCCAATGAGCAGTTCTTC. Protein: CASRKEGVSSNEQFF. The chain combines TRBV2 with TRBJ2-1; a possible D gene is TRBD2 (5 bases). The germline gives CDR1 SNHLY, CDR2 FYNNEI. CDR3 length equals 15 residues. Trimming took 6 bases from V and 6 from J, leaving 18 bases between them.

This chain links TRBV2 with TRBJ2-3; 12 bases line up with TRBD1. CDR1 and CDR2 from the germline V gene are SNHLY and FYNNEI. This CDR3 spans 13 amino acids. V lost 8 bases to trimming and J lost 5 bases; unmatched junction nucleotides: 2. CDR3 amino acids: CASRDRGQDTQYF. The CDR3 DNA sequence: TGTGCCAGCCGGGACAGGGGGCAAGATACGCAGTATTTT.

The chain is built from TRBV19 and TRBJ1-1; D might be TRBD1 (5 bases). Germline CDR1 reads LNHDA; CDR2 reads SQIVND (reference sequence). The V end was cut by 4 bases, the J end by 6 bases, with 12 bases between. The CDR3 has 13 residues. The CDR3 DNA sequence: TGTGCCAGTAGTAAGGGGCCGCTCGCTGAAGCTTTCTTT. It translates to CASSKGPLAEAFF.

The chain links TRBV15 to TRBJ2-7; a weak D match, TRBD2 (6 bases). V lost 5 bases, J lost 4 bases, and 12 bases lay in between. The length of the CDR3 is 13 residues. Looked up from germline, CDR1 is LNHNV and CDR2 is YYDKDF (reference sequence). The CDR3 bases are TGTGCCACCAGCGACGGGACTTCTTACGAGCAGTACTTC. It encodes CATSDGTSYEQYF.

V usage is TRBV28 and J usage is TRBJ1-1; 7 bases align to TRBD1. This CDR3 is built from 15 residues. Trimming at V came to 5 bases and at J to 1 base, leaving 7 bases not matched to a gene. Germline V CDR1 and CDR2: MDHEN, SYDVKM. The CDR3 loop reads CASSKSGQRNTEAFF. DNA of the CDR3: TGTGCCAGCAGTAAGTCGGGACAGCGGAACACTGAAGCTTTCTTT.

V is TRBV18 and J is TRBJ2-3; 10 bases agree with TRBD1. CDR3 length: 16 residues. CDR1 KGHSH and CDR2 LQKENI come from the germline V gene. The V and J ends lost 3 bases and 3 bases, in that order; junction bases with no gene match: 6. This chain's CDR3 is CASSPRQGAGTDTQYF. The CDR3 bases are TGTGCCAGCTCACCCCGACAGGGGGCAGGAACAGATACGCAGTATTTT.

The table lists this clone with a count of one. J is TRBJ2-7 and V is TRBV29-1; D perhaps matches TRBD1 (5 bases). The CDR3 contains 13 residues. Trimming left V 2 bases short and J 6 bases short, with 14 bases between. Germline CDR1 and CDR2: SQVTM and ANQGSEA. In nucleotides, the CDR3 is TGCAGCGTTGAAATTGGGCAGGGCATCGAGCAGTACTTC. This translates into CSVEIGQGIEQYF.

The chain has TRBV29-1 and TRBJ2-3, with D uncertain. V was pared by 5 bases and J by 0 bases, with 6 bases between. Germline CDR1 SQVTM, CDR2 ANQGSEA. The CDR3 has 12 amino acids. The CDR3 spells CSVQTSTDTQYF. The CDR3 DNA follows: TGCAGCGTTCAAACTAGCACAGATACGCAGTATTTT.

The V gene is TRBV2, the J gene TRBJ2-5, with TRBD1 identical over 8 bases. The CDR3 has 16 amino acids. The V segment lost 7 bases and the J segment 2 bases; nucleotides outside the gene matches: 12. Germline CDR1 reads SNHLY; CDR2 reads FYNNEI. CDR3 sequence: CASTPTRGRRQETQYF. The CDR3 DNA is TGTGCCAGCACTCCTACCAGGGGGCGCCGTCAAGAGACCCAGTACTTC. Filled out from reference TRBV2 and TRBJ2-5, the complete variable domain reads EPEVTQTPSHQVTQMGQEVILRCVPISNHLYFYWYRQILGQKVEFLVSFYNNEISEKSEIFDDQFSVERPDGSNFTLKIRSTKLEDSAMYFCASTPTRGRRQETQYFGPGTRLLVL.

The rearrangement links TRBV29-1 to TRBJ1-2; no firm D call. The CDR3 spans 13 residues. Trimming removed 1 base at V and 8 bases at J, with 14 bases between. The V gene's germline CDR1 is SQVTM and CDR2 ANQGSEA. In DNA, the CDR3 is TGCAGCGTTGAAGGAGGGAACGGGAGAGGCTACACCTTC. Translation: CSVEGGNGRGYTF.

The chain joins TRBV19 to TRBJ2-1; 7 nucleotides line up with TRBD2. V shed 5 bases, J shed 8 bases, and the junction held 30 bases outside the gene matches. Germline V CDR1 and CDR2: LNHDA, SQIVND (reference sequence). The CDR3 runs 21 residues. CDR3 residues: CASSADRGGPGRPPKTDEQFF. CDR3 sequence (DNA): TGTGCCAGTAGTGCCGATAGGGGAGGGCCTGGACGTCCACCTAAAACGGATGAGCAGTTCTTC.

This chain uses TRBV6-6 with TRBJ1-1; D may be TRBD1 (6 bases). The V and J ends lost 5 bases and 3 bases respectively, with 13 bases between them. The CDR3 contains 14 residues. Per germline, CDR1 MNHNY and CDR2 SVGAGI (reference sequence). The CDR3 nucleotides are TGTGCCAGCAGTCCCCTCGCAGGGGACACTGAAGCTTTCTTT. Translated, it gives CASSPLAGDTEAFF.

The J gene is TRBJ2-3, the V gene TRBV7-9; 10 positions agree with TRBD2. CDR1 is SEHNR and CDR2 is FQNEAQ in the germline V gene (reference sequence). V was clipped by 5 bases and J by 0 bases; unmatched bases: 2. The CDR3 loop spans 15 amino acids. CDR3 in DNA: TGTGCCAGCAGCACGACTAGCGGGAGCACAGATACGCAGTATTTT. Translating it yields CASSTTSGSTDTQYF.

This clone was found once. The chain carries TRBV5-1 and TRBJ2-1; D unclear. The CDR3 covers 12 residues. Germline V lookup: CDR1 SGHRS, CDR2 YFSETQ. Trimming stripped 0 bases from V and 6 bases from J, with 4 bases between. The CDR3 loop is CASSLDLNEQFF. DNA of the CDR3: TGCGCCAGCAGCTTGGATCTCAATGAGCAGTTCTTC. Full variable domain (remainder filled in from reference TRBV5-1 and TRBJ2-1): KAGVTQTPRYLIKTRGQQVTLSCSPISGHRSVSWYQQTPGQGLQFLFEYFSETQRNKGNFPGRFSGRQFSNSRSEMNVSTLELGDSALYLCASSLDLNEQFFGPGTRLTVL.

This chain joins TRBV5-1 and TRBJ2-5; TRBD1 matches 7 bases. Per the germline V gene, CDR1 is SGHRS and CDR2 is YFSETQ. V lost 3 bases, J lost 1 base, and 9 bases stayed unmatched. There are 16 residues in the CDR3. The CDR3 DNA follows: TGCGCCAGCAGCTCGGGTCCCGGGACAGTCCAAGAGACCCAGTACTTC. It codes for CASSSGPGTVQETQYF.

CDR3 sequence: CASSLGASGNTIYF. The CDR3 DNA is TGTGCCAGCAGCTTAGGGGCCTCTGGAAACACCATATATTTT. The chain has TRBV7-9 and TRBJ1-3; D is undetermined. This CDR3 comprises 14 residues. V lost 1 base to trimming and J lost 0 bases, with 4 bases between them. Germline CDR1 reads SEHNR; CDR2 reads FQNEAQ (reference sequence).

The J gene is TRBJ2-6, the V gene TRBV5-5, with D perhaps TRBD2 (6 bases). This CDR3 spans 15 amino acids. The germline V gene has CDR1 SGHKS and CDR2 YYEKEE (reference sequence). Trimming shortened V by 4 bases and J by 0 bases, and 8 bases separated the two germline ends. CDR3 amino acids: CASSLTSSGANVLTF. The CDR3 coding sequence is TGTGCCAGCAGCCTGACTAGCTCTGGGGCCAACGTCCTGACTTTC.

This chain connects TRBV6-5 to TRBJ1-4; D is possibly TRBD1 (5 bases). Between the trimmed V and J ends, which lost 8 bases and 4 bases, there was a span of 14 bases. CDR3 length: 14 amino acids. CDR1 and CDR2 (germline): MNHEY, SVGAGI. The CDR3 region has the DNA TGTGCCAGCCGAAAAACAGGCCTTAATGAAAAACTGTTTTTT. Its translation: CASRKTGLNEKLFF.

The chain joins TRBV6-5 to TRBJ2-1; TRBD2 agrees at 7 bases. The CDR3 totals 12 residues. Germline trimming cut 8 bases from V and 7 bases from J; bases unmatched to any gene: 5. Germline V CDR1 and CDR2: MNHEY, SVGAGI. The CDR3 DNA follows: TGTGCCAGCGGGAGGGTGGTGAATGAGCAGTTCTTC. This codes for CASGRVVNEQFF.

This chain uses TRBV24-1 with TRBJ2-1, with D hard to call. The CDR3 is 13 residues long. CDR1 and CDR2 (germline): KGHDR, SFDVKD. V was cut by 9 bases and J by 7 bases, with 15 bases left in between. The CDR3 is CATEGTHGNEQFF. The CDR3 coding sequence is TGTGCCACCGAAGGTACTCACGGGAATGAGCAGTTCTTC.

V is TRBV27 and J is TRBJ1-4; a possible D gene is TRBD1 (5 bases). The ends were cut back, 0 bases at V and 7 bases at J, with 12 bases in the middle. CDR1 MNHEY and CDR2 SMNVEV come from the germline V gene (reference sequence). This CDR3 has 15 residues. CDR3 sequence (DNA): TGTGCCAGCAGTTTATCCCGGGGGATGAGTGAAAAACTGTTTTTT. It yields the protein CASSLSRGMSEKLFF.